These T cell receptor beta chains were read from a single sample in a study of T cells after yellow fever vaccination. TCRdb re-called the 5' RACE reads through MiXCR, storing one row per CDR3 protein. The sample consists of about 340,000 distinct CDR3 sequences, 3% to 4.5% of them appearing once. Sequenced here: PBMCs, sampled 5 days after the yellow fever booster vaccination. These receptors originate from a man in his late teens or twenties who received the YFV17D yellow fever vaccine. The CDR3 runs from the conserved cysteine through the conserved F or W. D genes are given only for firm matches. Clone size appears in some rows only: once, few, many, or a class for an expanded clone.

TRBV5-1	TRBD1	NA	TRBJ2-5	CASSLGQQQETQYF	TGCGCCAGCAGTTTGGGACAGCAGCAAGAGACCCAGTACTTC
TRBV19	TRBD1	few	TRBJ1-2	CASSDRGRDYGYTF	TGTGCCAGTTCGGACAGGGGAAGGGACTATGGCTACACCTTC
TRBV5-6	NA	many	TRBJ2-3	CASSSFLGGTQYF	TGTGCCAGCAGCTCTTTCCTGGGTGGTACGCAGTATTTT
TRBV11-2	NA	many	TRBJ2-7	CASSFRGGMIFQQYF	TGTGCCAGCAGCTTTCGCGGAGGCATGATTTTTCAACAGTACTTC
TRBV4-1	TRBD2	many	TRBJ2-1	CASSQITSGGYEQFF	TGCGCCAGCAGCCAAATTACTAGCGGGGGGTATGAGCAGTTCTTC
TRBV28	TRBD1	NA	TRBJ2-1	CASSLTGTGGGEQFF	TGTGCCAGCAGTCTGACCGGGACAGGGGGCGGTGAGCAGTTCTTC
TRBV6-6	NA	NA	TRBJ1-6	CASSYSGIMDSPLHF	TGTGCCAGCAGTTACTCCGGGATCATGGATTCACCCCTCCACTTT
TRBV5-5	TRBD1	many	TRBJ2-3	CAKWTGITDTQYF	TGTGCCAAATGGACAGGGATCACAGATACGCAGTATTTT
TRBV20-1	NA	NA	TRBJ1-1	CSARKATVTEAFF	TGCAGTGCTAGAAAGGCGACGGTGACTGAAGCTTTCTTT
TRBV7-2	NA	NA	TRBJ1-5	CASSLGVWQPQHF	TGTGCCAGCAGCTTGGGGGTATGGCAGCCCCAGCATTTT
TRBV4-1	TRBD1	NA	TRBJ2-1	CASSLGTGDNEQFF	TGCGCCAGCAGCCTCGGGACAGGGGACAATGAGCAGTTCTTC
TRBV4-1	NA	few	TRBJ2-5	CASSQVFGLGETQYF	TGCGCCAGCAGCCAAGTATTCGGGCTAGGGGAGACCCAGTACTTC
TRBV7-8	TRBD2	many	TRBJ2-3	CASSWGGGVTDTQYF	TGTGCCAGCAGCTGGGGCGGGGGTGTCACAGATACGCAGTATTTT
TRBV4-2	TRBD2	few	TRBJ2-1	CASSPPSGGALDNEQFF	TGTGCCAGCAGCCCCCCATCGGGGGGGGCCCTCGACAATGAGCAGTTCTTC
TRBV2	TRBD2	many	TRBJ2-2	CASSGPGGLNTGELFF	TGTGCCAGCAGTGGCCCGGGGGGGCTGAACACCGGGGAGCTGTTTTTT
TRBV7-6	NA	few	TRBJ2-5	CASSLISLPQETQYF	TGTGCCAGCAGCCTTATTTCCCTACCCCAAGAGACCCAGTACTTC
TRBV10-3	NA	NA	TRBJ1-6	CAISETSGGSYNSPLHF	TGTGCCATCAGTGAAACCTCGGGGGGTTCCTATAATTCACCCCTCCACTTT
TRBV20-1	NA	NA	TRBJ1-6	CSAREQTENSPLHF	TGCAGTGCTAGGGAGCAGACGGAGAATTCACCCCTCCACTTT
TRBV27	TRBD1	NA	TRBJ1-2	CASSWDSRIYGYTF	TGTGCCAGCAGTTGGGACAGTCGAATCTATGGCTACACCTTC
TRBV5-1	NA	many	TRBJ2-6	CASSFGDRSGANVLTF	TGCGCCAGCAGCTTTGGAGACCGCTCTGGGGCCAACGTCCTGACTTTC
TRBV7-6	NA	many	TRBJ2-5	CASNLGRQETQYF	TGTGCCAGCAATCTTGGCCGGCAAGAGACCCAGTACTTC
TRBV7-7	TRBD2	few	TRBJ2-5	CASSPTRGLAGGQYF	TGTGCCAGCAGCCCTACCAGAGGACTAGCGGGGGGCCAGTACTTC
TRBV9	NA	many	TRBJ2-1	CASSVAGWDNEQFF	TGTGCCAGCAGCGTAGCTGGATGGGACAATGAGCAGTTCTTC
TRBV6-2/TRBV6-3	NA	many	TRBJ2-3	CASSYSGLGTDTQYF	TGTGCCAGCAGTTACTCGGGGCTGGGCACAGATACGCAGTATTTT
TRBV5-1	NA	NA	TRBJ1-4	CASSLKTTNEKLFF	TGCGCCAGCAGCTTGAAGACAACTAATGAAAAACTGTTTTTT
TRBV10-3	TRBD1	few	TRBJ2-2	CAISDEGAGGELFF	TGTGCCATCAGTGATGAGGGGGCCGGCGGGGAGCTGTTTTTT
TRBV7-3	NA	NA	TRBJ2-1	CASSIRGDTAEQFF	TGTGCCAGCAGCATCAGGGGCGACACGGCTGAGCAGTTCTTC
TRBV20-1	NA	many	TRBJ2-2	CSARDPKGDNTGELFF	TGCAGTGCTAGAGATCCTAAGGGGGACAACACCGGGGAGCTGTTTTTT
TRBV25-1	NA	many	TRBJ2-1	CASSAAPGDRNEQFF	TGTGCCAGCAGTGCCGCACCAGGGGATCGGAATGAGCAGTTCTTC
TRBV10-1	NA	NA	TRBJ1-4	CASPPRAKKLFF	TGCGCCAGCCCACCCAGGGCGAAAAAACTGTTTTTT
TRBV7-9	NA	many	TRBJ1-1	CASSLGVGATEAFF	TGTGCCAGCAGCTTAGGGGTGGGGGCGACTGAAGCTTTCTTT
TRBV11-2	NA	NA	TRBJ2-5	CASSLSIGTRETQYF	TGTGCCAGCAGCTTATCGATAGGGACCCGAGAGACCCAGTACTTC
TRBV5-1	NA	NA	TRBJ1-2	CASSLSVPENVPNYGYTF	TGCGCCAGCAGCTTGTCCGTCCCAGAGAATGTACCTAACTATGGCTACACCTTC
TRBV20-1	TRBD2	many	TRBJ2-7	CSARVTSGGYEQYF	TGCAGTGCTAGAGTGACTAGCGGGGGGTACGAGCAGTACTTC
TRBV29-1	NA	NA	TRBJ1-1	CSVEAVLYTEAFF	TGCAGCGTTGAAGCAGTTTTGTACACTGAAGCTTTCTTT
TRBV18	TRBD1	many	TRBJ2-1	CASSRDRVYNEQFF	TGTGCCAGCTCGCGGGACAGGGTCTACAATGAGCAGTTCTTC
TRBV5-1	NA	many	TRBJ1-5	CASSLARGSNQPQHF	TGCGCCAGCAGCTTGGCCAGGGGTAGCAATCAGCCCCAGCATTTT
TRBV5-1	NA	few	TRBJ2-1	CASSLKIEQFF	TGCGCCAGCAGCTTGAAGATTGAGCAGTTCTTC
TRBV7-8	NA	many	TRBJ1-1	CASSNWGRAEAFF	TGTGCCAGCAGCAACTGGGGTCGCGCTGAAGCTTTCTTT
TRBV18	TRBD1	many	TRBJ2-5	CASSPRDSWETQYF	TGTGCCAGCTCACCACGGGACAGTTGGGAGACCCAGTACTTC
TRBV28	TRBD2	few	TRBJ2-5	CASSSISGGQETQYF	TGTGCCAGCAGTTCTATTAGCGGGGGGCAAGAGACCCAGTACTTC
TRBV15	TRBD2	few	TRBJ2-3	CATSREYIAGGADTQYF	TGTGCCACCAGCAGAGAATATATAGCGGGGGGAGCAGATACGCAGTATTTT
TRBV4-1	NA	many	TRBJ2-1	CASSQYNEQFF	TGCGCCAGCAGCCAATACAATGAGCAGTTCTTC
TRBV20-1	NA	NA	TRBJ2-1	CSARNPGQGGGEQFF	TGCAGTGCTAGAAACCCCGGACAGGGAGGGGGTGAGCAGTTCTTC
TRBV27	TRBD2	NA	TRBJ2-1	CASTVIAGRLLGRVFF	TGTGCCAGCACCGTAATAGCGGGGCGTCTTTTAGGGAGGGTGTTCTTC
TRBV7-2	NA	many	TRBJ1-2	CASSLSPVSNYGYTF	TGTGCCAGCAGCCTCTCACCAGTTTCTAACTATGGCTACACCTTC
TRBV19	NA	many	TRBJ2-7	CASSPGIAEQYF	TGTGCCAGTAGTCCAGGGATTGCCGAGCAGTACTTC
TRBV20-1	NA	few	TRBJ2-7	CSALLDSYYEQYF	TGCAGTGCTCTACTGGACAGCTACTACGAGCAGTACTTC
TRBV6-5	NA	few	TRBJ1-2	CASSTDSGGYTF	TGTGCCAGCAGTACGGACAGCGGAGGCTACACCTTC
TRBV7-9	NA	few	TRBJ1-1	CASSLARTDWGEAFF	TGTGCCAGCAGCTTGGCTAGGACAGATTGGGGAGAAGCTTTCTTT